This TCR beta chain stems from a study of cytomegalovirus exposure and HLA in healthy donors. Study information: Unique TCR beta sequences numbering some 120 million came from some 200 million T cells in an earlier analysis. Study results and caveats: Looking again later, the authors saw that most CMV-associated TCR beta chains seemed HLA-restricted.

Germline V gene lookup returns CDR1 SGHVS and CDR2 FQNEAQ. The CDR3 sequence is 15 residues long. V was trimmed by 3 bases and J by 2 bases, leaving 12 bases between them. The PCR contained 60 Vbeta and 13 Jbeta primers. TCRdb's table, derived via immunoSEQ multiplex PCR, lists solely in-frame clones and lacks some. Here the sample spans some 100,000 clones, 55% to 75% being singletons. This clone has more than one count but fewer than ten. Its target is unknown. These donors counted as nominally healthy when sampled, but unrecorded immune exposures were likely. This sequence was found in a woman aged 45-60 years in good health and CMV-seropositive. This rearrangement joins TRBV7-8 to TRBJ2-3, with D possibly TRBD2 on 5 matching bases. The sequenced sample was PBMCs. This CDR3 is CASSFGGRDTDTQYF. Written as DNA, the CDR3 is TGTGCCAGCAGCTTCGGAGGTCGGGACACAGATACGCAGTATTTT.